What follows are 17 T cell receptor beta chains derived from one specimen sequenced in a study of cytomegalovirus exposure and HLA in healthy donors (dated by TCRdb to between 2016 and 2019). The method was the immunoSEQ multiplex PCR assay. For the multiplex PCR, a mixture combining 60 forward primers for TCR Vbeta segments and 13 reverse primers for TCR Jbeta segments was used. Not all clones reach the TCRdb copy of this immuneACCESS table, which keeps in-frame sequences only. Checked studies attribute under half of the gap to unresolved V genes and leave the rest unexplained. This sample has approximately 280,000 clones in its table, and 86% of those were observed once. Jointly, the top ten make up 3.5% to 4.5% of the sample. Sequenced material: PBMCs. All receptors derive from a man aged 35 to 55 in good health and CMV-seropositive.

The chain is built from TRBV18 and TRBJ1-1, with a weak D call TRBD1 (5 bases). The germline V gene has CDR1 KGHSH and CDR2 LQKENI. CDR3 length: 15 amino acids. The V and J ends lost 3 bases and 4 bases respectively, with 15 bases between them. CDR3 nucleotide sequence: TGTGCCAGCTCACCGGCCGGAGGGGCCCGCACTGAAGCTTTCTTT. Translated: CASSPAGGARTEAFF.

This clone was counted a few times. The chain links TRBV4-3 to TRBJ1-2; no clear D gene. This CDR3 is built from 13 residues. Trimming removed 1 base at V and 4 bases at J, with 7 bases between. Germline V gene lookup returns CDR1 LGHNA and CDR2 YSLEER. The CDR3 nucleotides are TGCGCCAGCAGCCAAGGGCAGTTCTATGGCTACACCTTC. This codes for CASSQGQFYGYTF.

This clone has a handful of counts. J is TRBJ1-1 and V is TRBV6-5; TRBD1 is a possible D gene (5 bases). V was clipped by 2 bases and J by 0 bases, with 10 bases between them. The CDR3 runs to 15 residues. Per germline, CDR1 MNHEY and CDR2 SVGAGI. For the CDR3, the DNA is TGTGCCAGCAGTTACCAACGACAGCTGAACACTGAAGCTTTCTTT. Amino acids: CASSYQRQLNTEAFF.

The chain couples TRBV11-3 to TRBJ2-1; 9 nucleotides agree with TRBD1. The V and J ends lost 1 base and 0 bases, in that order; junction bases with no gene match: 10. The germline V gene encodes CDR1 SGHNT and CDR2 YENEEA. The CDR3 length is 19 residues. The CDR3 protein is CASSLVLGTGRASYNEQFF. CDR3 in DNA: TGTGCCAGCAGCTTAGTACTAGGGACAGGGAGAGCCTCCTACAATGAGCAGTTCTTC.

The chain links TRBV28 to TRBJ2-1; 9 nucleotides line up with TRBD2. The CDR3 length is 15 residues. Germline CDR1 and CDR2: MDHEN and SYDVKM. With V trimmed by 6 bases and J by 5 bases, 8 bases remained unmatched. The CDR3 DNA is TGTGCCAGCAGCACTATAGCGGGAGCCAACAATGAGCAGTTCTTC. Translation gives CASSTIAGANNEQFF.

CDR3 region: CASSLEPSLNTEAFF. The CDR3 region has the DNA TGTGCCAGCAGCTTAGAGCCATCCTTGAACACTGAAGCTTTCTTT. This chain connects TRBV7-9 to TRBJ1-1; no firm D call. The germline V gene has CDR1 SEHNR and CDR2 FQNEAQ (reference sequence). With 1 base removed from V and 0 bases from J, the gap between germline ends came to 9 bases. The CDR3 totals 15 residues.

The chain combines TRBV7-2 with TRBJ2-1, with 9 bases that match TRBD2. Germline trimming cut 1 base from V and 3 bases from J; bases unmatched to any gene: 7. Germline V gene data show CDR1 as SGHTA and CDR2 as FQGNSA. The CDR3 runs to 17 residues. CDR3 sequence reads: CASSLVAGANFYNEQFF. The CDR3 coding sequence is TGTGCCAGCAGCTTAGTAGCGGGAGCGAACTTCTACAATGAGCAGTTCTTC.

J is TRBJ2-5 and V is TRBV28, with 7 nucleotides matching TRBD2. The J call may be faulty, since TRBJ2-7 better matches the DNA end. CDR1 is MDHEN and CDR2 is SYDVKM in the germline V gene. The CDR3 contains 16 residues. DNA for the CDR3: TGTGCCAGCAGTTTTAGGGGAGCGGGGAGCTCCTACGAGCAGTACTTC. As protein: CASSFRGAGSSYEQYF.

V and J are TRBV18 and TRBJ2-7; TRBD1 matches 9 bases. Germline V gene data show CDR1 as KGHSH and CDR2 as LQKENI. V trimming: 2 bases; J trimming: 3 bases; junction bases outside the gene matches: 2. The CDR3 is 14 residues long. The CDR3: CASSPTGGFYEQYF. The CDR3 bases are TGTGCCAGCTCACCAACAGGGGGCTTCTACGAGCAGTACTTC.

The chain combines TRBV11-3 with TRBJ2-2; 8 bases match TRBD1. Germline loops: CDR1 SGHNT, CDR2 YENEEA. V lost 5 bases to trimming and J lost 13 bases; unmatched junction nucleotides: 6. There are 12 residues in the CDR3. The CDR3 spells CASSPDRGPLFF. CDR3 DNA sequence: TGTGCCAGCAGCCCAGACAGGGGTCCGCTGTTTTTT.

V gene TRBV27 combines with J gene TRBJ2-5; tentatively, D is TRBD2 (6 bases). Looked up from germline, CDR1 is MNHEY and CDR2 is SMNVEV (reference sequence). CDR3 length equals 14 residues. Trimming shortened V by 0 bases and J by 9 bases, and 14 bases separated the two germline ends. CDR3 coding DNA: TGTGCCAGCAGTTTATCCGGGGGAACCCGGGCCCAGTACTTC. Translation gives CASSLSGGTRAQYF.

The chain has TRBV6-5 and TRBJ2-1, with D perhaps matching TRBD1 (6 bases). The V and J ends lost 6 bases and 6 bases respectively, with 18 bases between them. Germline V gene data show CDR1 as MNHEY and CDR2 as SVGAGI. The CDR3 loop spans 15 amino acids. The CDR3: CASSRGGVGANEQFF. In DNA, the CDR3 is TGTGCCAGCAGCAGAGGGGGAGTTGGGGCCAATGAGCAGTTCTTC.

This clone was seen a single time. The gene calls are TRBV7-3 and TRBJ1-2; the D gene is possibly TRBD1 (5 bases). V was clipped by 1 base and J by 7 bases, with 13 bases between them. This CDR3 spans 14 amino acids. Germline V gene data show CDR1 as SGHTA and CDR2 as FQGTGA. The CDR3 region has the DNA TGTGCCAGCAGCTTAAATCAAACAGGCTGTGGCTACACCTTC. This translates into CASSLNQTGCGYTF.

The rearrangement uses TRBV10-3 and TRBJ2-7, with 7 bases fitting TRBD1. The V segment lost 2 bases and the J segment 6 bases; nucleotides outside the gene matches: 1. CDR1 is ENHRY, CDR2 SYGVKD, per germline. The CDR3 consists of 12 residues. This CDR3 reads CAISERGPEQYF. For the CDR3, the DNA is TGTGCCATCAGTGAGAGGGGGCCCGAGCAGTACTTC.

The J gene is TRBJ2-7, the V gene TRBV5-1; D may be TRBD1 (6 bases). The CDR3 has 14 residues. CDR1 is SGHRS and CDR2 is YFSETQ in the germline V gene. V was shortened by 2 bases and J by 0 bases, with 9 bases between the two germline ends. CDR3: CASSFTDSSYEQYF. The CDR3 nucleotides read TGCGCCAGCAGCTTTACGGACAGCTCCTACGAGCAGTACTTC.

The sample holds a few counts of this clone. The chain carries TRBV4-1 and TRBJ2-1; 7 bases match TRBD2. Germline V gene data show CDR1 as MGHRA and CDR2 as YSYEKL. The CDR3 runs to 15 residues. V was clipped by 8 bases and J by 5 bases; unmatched bases: 12. CDR3 in DNA: TGCGCCAGCTCTGTAGGTAGCGGGCTGAACAATGAGCAGTTCTTC. Amino acid sequence: CASSVGSGLNNEQFF.

The rearrangement links TRBV28 to TRBJ2-1; 10 bases map to TRBD1. Germline V gene data show CDR1 as MDHEN and CDR2 as SYDVKM. V lost 5 bases and J lost 8; bases outside the gene matches: 9. This CDR3 comprises 15 residues. CDR3 region: CASSPRQGAKDEQFF. In DNA, the CDR3 is TGTGCCAGCAGTCCTAGACAGGGGGCGAAGGATGAGCAGTTCTTC. The full variable domain, in which reference TRBV28 and TRBJ2-1 provide the parts outside the CDR3, is DVKVTQSSRYLVKRTGEKVFLECVQDMDHENMFWYRQDPGLGLRLIYFSYDVKMKEKGDIPEGYSVSREKKERFSLILESASTNQTSMYLCASSPRQGAKDEQFFGPGTRLTVL.